This T cell receptor beta chain was recovered during a study of identical twins. The authors used template switching to add a universal primer site and gave cDNA unique molecular identifiers. TCRdb reanalysed the 5' RACE reads using MiXCR and keeps one entry per CDR3 protein. The sample gives more than 400,000 distinct CDR3 sequences, approximately 14% of which show up once; roughly 0.46% is in the top ten. General study points: Out-of-frame alpha sequences shared by twins were enriched for low generation probability. Conclusions leaned on cross-sectional statistical analysis and did not track the same donors over time.

The CDR3 covers 14 residues. V gave up 6 bases and J gave up 2 bases; unmatched junction bases: 3. CDR1 is MNHNS and CDR2 is SASEGT in the germline V gene. Notes on this clonotype: Its antigen is as yet unknown.

The sample was also linked to a second study, of yellow fever vaccine responses in identical twins.

Specimen: CD4+ T cells sorted from blood. This receptor was taken from a woman aged 18-35 years in good health. This sequence joins TRBV6-1 and TRBJ2-4; 8 positions match TRBD1. The CDR3 DNA reads as TGTGCCAGCAGCCACAGGGGGACCAAAAACATTCAGTACTTC. This gives the protein CASSHRGTKNIQYF.